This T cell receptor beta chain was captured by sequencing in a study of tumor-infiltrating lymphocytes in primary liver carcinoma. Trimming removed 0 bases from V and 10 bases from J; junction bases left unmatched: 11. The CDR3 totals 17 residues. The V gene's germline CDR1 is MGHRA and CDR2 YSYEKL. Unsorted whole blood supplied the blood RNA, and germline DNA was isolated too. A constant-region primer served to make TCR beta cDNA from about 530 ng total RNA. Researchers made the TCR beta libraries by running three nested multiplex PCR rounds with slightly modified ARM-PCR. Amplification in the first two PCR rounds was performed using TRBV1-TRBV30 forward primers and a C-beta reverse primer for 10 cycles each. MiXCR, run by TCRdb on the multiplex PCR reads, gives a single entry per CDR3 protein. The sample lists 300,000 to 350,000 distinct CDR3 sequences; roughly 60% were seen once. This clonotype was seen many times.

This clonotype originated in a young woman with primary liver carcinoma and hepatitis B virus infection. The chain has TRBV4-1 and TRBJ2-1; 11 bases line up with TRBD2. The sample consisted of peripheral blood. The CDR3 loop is CASSQDRVSGRAREQFF. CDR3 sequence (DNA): TGCGCCAGCAGCCAAGATCGGGTTAGCGGGAGGGCCCGCGAGCAGTTCTTC.